This T cell receptor beta chain was found in a study of T cells in Graves' hyperthyroidism and ophthalmopathy. Template material for amplifying TCR beta CDR3 regions consisted of RNA transcripts. The TCR CDR3 was amplified in a first-round RT-PCR using the HTBI primer set. TCRdb itself ran the multiplex PCR reads through MiXCR, one entry per CDR3 protein. The data show roughly 700,000 distinct CDR3 sequences, approximately 14% seen once. Many counts were recorded for this clonotype. Per germline, CDR1 SEHNR and CDR2 FQNEAQ (reference sequence). The CDR3 has 14 amino acids. V gave up 5 bases and J gave up 9 bases; unmatched junction bases: 8.

This sequence was found in a young woman with Graves' hyperthyroidism. V gene TRBV7-9 combines with J gene TRBJ2-1, with TRBD2 matching 9 bases. The sample comprised blood. CDR3 region: CASSAGGPSLEQFF. The CDR3 bases are TGTGCCAGCAGCGCGGGGGGGCCGTCTCTTGAGCAGTTCTTC.